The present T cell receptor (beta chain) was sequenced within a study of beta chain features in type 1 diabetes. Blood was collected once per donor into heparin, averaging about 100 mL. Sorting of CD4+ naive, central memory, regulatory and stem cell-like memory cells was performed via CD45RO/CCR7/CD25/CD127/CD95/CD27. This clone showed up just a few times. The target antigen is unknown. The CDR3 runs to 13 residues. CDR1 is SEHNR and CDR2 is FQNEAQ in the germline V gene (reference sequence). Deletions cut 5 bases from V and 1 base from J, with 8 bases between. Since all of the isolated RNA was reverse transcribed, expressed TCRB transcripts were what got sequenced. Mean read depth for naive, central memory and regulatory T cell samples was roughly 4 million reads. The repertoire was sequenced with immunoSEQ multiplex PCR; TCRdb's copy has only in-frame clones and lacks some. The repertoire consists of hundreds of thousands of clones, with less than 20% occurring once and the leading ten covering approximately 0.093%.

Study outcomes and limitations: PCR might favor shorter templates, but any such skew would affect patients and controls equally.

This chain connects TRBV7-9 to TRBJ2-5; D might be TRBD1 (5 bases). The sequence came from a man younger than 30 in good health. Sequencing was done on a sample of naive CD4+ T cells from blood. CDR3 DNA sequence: TGTGCCAGCAGCCGACAGAGCCAAGAGACCCAGTACTTC. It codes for CASSRQSQETQYF.